These 19 T cell receptor beta chains were sequenced from one sample in a study of T cell clonality in common variable immunodeficiency. The repertoire was sequenced with immunoSEQ multiplex PCR; TCRdb's copy has only in-frame clones and lacks some. Recorded here are about 47,000 clones, none singletons. Material for sequencing was peripheral blood mononuclear cells. The receptors were gathered from a person aged 18 to 70 in good health.

This clone was seen at least ten times. With the read ending 3 residues before the CDR3 end, the germline J gene is used to fill in that end. The chain recombines TRBV5-1 with TRBJ2-4; the match to TRBD2 covers 8 bases. J gave up 8 bases and V 4 bases, and 8 bases lay outside the gene matches. Germline assignment: CDR1 SGHRS and CDR2 YFSETQ. The CDR3 spans 14 residues. The sequenced CDR3 bases are TGCGCCAGCAGCGGGGGACTAGGGGGGGACATT. This gives the protein CASSGGLGGDI. The whole CDR3 protein reads CASSGGLGGDIQYF.

Many counts were recorded for this clone. Read data end 3 residues before the CDR3 end; the end is taken from the germline J gene. V is TRBV20-1 and J is TRBJ1-1, with D possibly matching TRBD1 (6 bases). The CDR3 totals 14 residues. Deletions cut 6 bases from V and 1 base from J, with 15 bases between. Germline lookup yields CDR1 DFQATT and CDR2 SNEGSKA (reference sequence). Here the CDR3 reads CSALRTGTNTEAFF. The covered CDR3 bases are TGCAGTGCCCTACGTACAGGGACGAACACTGAA.

This clone was detected ten times or more. The missing CDR3 end, 3 residues past where the read stops, is filled in from the germline J gene. The chain recombines TRBV13 with TRBJ2-3; 12 bases align to TRBD1. This CDR3 has 17 residues. CDR1 and CDR2 from the germline V gene are PRHDT and FYEKMQ (reference sequence). J was trimmed by 2 bases and V by 5 bases; bases with no gene match: 8. The CDR3 spells CASSQGGTGGPTDTQYF. The covered CDR3 bases are TGTGCCAGCAGCCAGGGAGGGACAGGGGGCCCCACAGATACG.

The sample holds many counts of this clone. Read sequence stops 3 residues before the CDR3 end, and the germline J gene provides the missing end. The rearrangement joins TRBV24-1 to TRBJ2-3; 10 positions match TRBD2. This CDR3 has 16 residues. The V gene's germline CDR1 is KGHDR and CDR2 SFDVKD. J lost 2 bases, V lost 4 bases, and 5 bases had no gene match. CDR3: CATSDLGTSDTDTQYF. The CDR3 bases that were read are TGTGCCACCAGTGACCTCGGGACTAGCGACACAGATACG.

On this clone: The read finishes 3 residues shy of the CDR3 end, and the germline J gene is used to complete it. The V call is TRBV5-4, the J call TRBJ2-1; D not resolved. V was clipped by 5 bases and J by 4 bases, with 10 bases between them. The length of the CDR3 is 13 residues. Germline CDR1 and CDR2: SGHNT and YYREEE (reference sequence). Partial CDR3 DNA: TGTGCCAGCAGAGACTCGAATTACAATGAG. Its protein product is CASRDSNYNE. The entire CDR3 protein is CASRDSNYNEQFF.

Turning to this clone: The sequence runs out 3 residues before the end of the CDR3; the remainder is reconstructed from the germline J gene. The chain uses TRBV7-9 and TRBJ1-5, with D maybe TRBD1 (5 bases). This CDR3 contains 15 residues. In germline, CDR1 is SEHNR, CDR2 FQNEAQ (reference sequence). V was trimmed by 5 bases and J by 2 bases, leaving 13 bases between them. This chain's CDR3 is CASSREGPGNQPQHF. Incomplete CDR3 DNA: TGTGCCAGCAGCAGGGAGGGGCCGGGCAATCAGCCC.

This clone was detected many times. The read is 3 residues too short to cover the CDR3 end, so that end is filled in from the germline J gene. The chain couples TRBV20-1 to TRBJ2-3; TRBD2 is a possible D gene (8 bases). The germline V gene encodes CDR1 DFQATT and CDR2 SNEGSKA (reference sequence). V lost 5 bases to trimming and J lost 4 bases, with 19 bases between them. The CDR3 is 15 residues long. This chain's CDR3 is CSAGIAGRGPDTQYF. The sequenced part of the CDR3 DNA is TGCAGTGCTGGAATAGCGGGGAGGGGGCCAGATACG.

A note on this clone: Sequencing ends 3 residues short of the CDR3 end; the germline J gene provides the rest. The V and J genes are TRBV18 and TRBJ1-2; 9 positions match TRBD1. Germline loops: CDR1 KGHSH, CDR2 LQKENI. The length of the CDR3 is 15 residues. The sequenced CDR3 bases are TGTGCCAGCTCACCCGTGACAGGGGGGACTAACGAC. This codes for CASSPVTGGTND. The CDR3 in its entirety is CASSPVTGGTNDYTF.

This clone was recorded at least ten times. The missing CDR3 end, 3 residues past where the read stops, is filled in from the germline J gene. V and J are TRBV20-1 and TRBJ2-1, with TRBD2 matching over 7 bases. The V segment lost 6 bases and the J segment 2 bases; nucleotides outside the gene matches: 7. Germline assignment: CDR1 DFQATT and CDR2 SNEGSKA (reference sequence). The CDR3 length is 14 residues. This chain's CDR3 is CSAGGRAPYNEQFF. The sequenced part of the CDR3 DNA is TGCAGTGCCGGGGGGAGGGCGCCCTACAATGAG.

This clone came up a few times. Coverage ceases 3 residues before the CDR3 finishes, and the germline J gene fills in the end. The rearrangement uses TRBV7-9 and TRBJ2-3; 12 bases align to TRBD2. Germline-derived CDR1 and CDR2 are SEHNR and FQNEAQ (reference sequence). This CDR3 is built from 15 residues. The sequenced CDR3 bases are TGTGCCAGCAGCTTCGGACTAGCGGGATTAGAGACG. Encoded protein: CASSFGLAGLET. The complete CDR3 reads CASSFGLAGLETQYF.

This clone occurred many times. With the read ending 3 residues before the CDR3 end, the germline J gene is used to fill in that end. The V gene is TRBV10-3, the J gene TRBJ2-7, with a weak D call TRBD1 (6 bases). The CDR3 has 15 residues. V was clipped by 6 bases and J by 4 bases, with 19 bases between them. Germline CDR1 and CDR2: ENHRY and SYGVKD. CDR3 sequence: CAIREPGLRGYEQYF. CDR3 DNA (partial): TGTGCCATCAGGGAACCGGGCCTCAGGGGATACGAG.

This clone was picked up many times. The read ends 3 residues shy of where the CDR3 ends; the end is completed using the germline J gene. The J gene is TRBJ2-7, the V gene TRBV7-9; no reliable D call. The CDR3 loop spans 14 amino acids. CDR1 is SEHNR, CDR2 FQNEAQ, per germline (reference sequence). Trimming cost V 4 bases and J 6 bases, with 16 bases left between them. CDR3 DNA (partial): TGTGCCAGCAGCTACGAGGCGGTTTTCGGCGAG. Its translation is CASSYEAVFGE. The full CDR3 sequence reads CASSYEAVFGEQYF.

A remark on this clone: The sequence runs out 3 residues before the end of the CDR3; the remainder is reconstructed from the germline J gene. The chain joins TRBV7-9 to TRBJ1-2; tentative D call: TRBD1 (5 bases). Per the germline V gene, CDR1 is SEHNR and CDR2 is FQNEAQ (reference sequence). The CDR3 is 13 amino acids. CDR3 DNA, as far as it was read: TGTGCCAGCAGCCTAGGTGAGGGGAGCGGC. Translation: CASSLGEGSG. The whole CDR3 protein reads CASSLGEGSGYTF.

A remark on this clone: An end of the junction does not agree with germline; a read error may underlie this. The sequenced fragment ends 3 residues before the CDR3 boundary, so the rest is inferred from the germline J gene. The same CDR3 is also encoded by other DNA sequences in this sample. This chain uses TRBV7-8 with TRBJ2-5; 8 bases fit TRBD2. The germline CDR1 and CDR2 sequences are SGHVS and FQNEAQ. The CDR3 length is 14 residues. The DNA read from the CDR3 is TGTGCTAGCAGCTACCTAGCGGGCCAAGAGACC. Its protein is CASSYLAGQET. From start to end, the CDR3 is CASSYLAGQETQYF.

In its sample, this clone was seen many times. The read falls 3 residues short of the CDR3 end, and the missing part is taken from the germline J gene. J is TRBJ2-3 and V is TRBV10-3, with 15 positions matching TRBD2. The CDR3 totals 19 residues. CDR1 and CDR2 (germline): ENHRY, SYGVKD. J was trimmed by 3 bases and V by 0 bases; bases with no gene match: 7. The chain's CDR3 is CAISESPGTSGRPTDTQYF. The sequenced part of the CDR3 DNA is TGTGCCATCAGTGAGTCTCCGGGGACTAGCGGGAGGCCTACAGATACG.

This clone qualifies as medium-sized. Sequencing ends 3 residues short of the CDR3 end; the germline J gene provides the rest. The V and J genes are TRBV6-4 and TRBJ2-6; TRBD2 matches 11 bases. This CDR3 has 16 residues. Per the germline V gene, CDR1 is MRHNA and CDR2 is SNTAGT. Losses at the gene ends were 5 bases for V and 0 bases for J; bases not matched to a gene: 0. CDR3 sequence: CASSTSGSSGANVLTF. The sequenced part of the CDR3 DNA is TGTGCCAGCAGTACTAGCGGGAGCTCTGGGGCCAACGTC.

This CDR3 is CASSTWGGNTEAFF. The DNA read from the CDR3 is TGTGCCAGCAGCACATGGGGGGGGAACACTGAA. The V gene is TRBV7-8, the J gene TRBJ1-1, with D perhaps TRBD1 (5 bases). The read ends 3 residues early relative to the CDR3; the germline J gene fills the gap. Germline CDR1 is SGHVS and CDR2 is FQNEAQ. V was clipped by 5 bases and J by 1 base, with 11 bases between them. The length of the CDR3 is 14 residues.

With respect to this clone: The read gets to within 3 residues of the CDR3 end, and the germline J gene fills in the rest. The V and J genes are TRBV18 and TRBJ1-5; no clear D gene. V lost 0 bases, J lost 6 bases, and 9 bases lay in between. The length of the CDR3 is 14 residues. CDR1 is KGHSH and CDR2 is LQKENI in the germline V gene. The CDR3 protein is CASSPPGRGQPQHF. The sequenced part of the CDR3 DNA is TGTGCCAGCTCACCACCAGGCCGCGGTCAGCCC.

This clone came up many times. The CDR3 end lies 3 residues beyond the end of the read and is filled in from the germline J gene. J is TRBJ2-3 and V is TRBV7-2; D not certain. Germline lookup yields CDR1 SGHTA and CDR2 FQGNSA. V was cut by 4 bases and J by 5 bases, with 10 bases left in between. This CDR3 is 13 amino acids long. CDR3 amino acids: CASSSIGGDTQYF. The covered CDR3 bases are TGTGCCAGCAGCTCAATTGGCGGAGATACG. Full variable domain (missing parts from reference TRBV7-2 and TRBJ2-3): GAGVSQSPSNKVTEKGKDVELRCDPISGHTALYWYRQSLGQGLEFLIYFQGNSAPDKSGLPSDRFSAERTGGSVSTLTIQRTQQEDSAVYLCASSSIGGDTQYFGPGTRLTVL.